This passage covers 11 T cell receptor beta chains from one sample sequenced in a study of blood T cells in healthy people across ages (dated by TCRdb to between 2015 and 2017). To prepare the library, 5' RACE was applied. Instrument on record: Illumina HiSeq 2500. The second PCR ran for about 6 to 12 cycles and used a J-beta primer mix along with a sample-barcoded 5' primer. Using fastp at Q25 and MiXCR, TCRdb reprocessed the public reads and kept productive beta chains. Rows merge per CDR3 protein into single entries with the most common DNA and genes. This sample is represented by approximately 1.5 million distinct CDR3 sequences; about 45% of them were singletons. The ten most abundant clones make up approximately 4.1% of the sample. Sequenced: blood. The source of these receptors is a woman aged 18 to 35 in good health.

The V call is TRBV30, the J call TRBJ1-4; the D gene is possibly TRBD1 (5 bases). Trimming pared 5 bases from V and 0 bases from J, leaving 10 bases between. Germline values: CDR1 GTSNPN, CDR2 SVGIG (reference sequence). There are 14 residues in the CDR3. CDR3 sequence reads: CAWGRGATNEKLFF. CDR3 nucleotides: TGTGCCTGGGGGAGGGGAGCAACTAATGAAAAACTGTTTTTT.

The chain is built from TRBV12-3 or TRBV12-4 and TRBJ2-1, with 10 bases lining up with TRBD1. Trimming cost V 7 bases and J 13 bases; bases outside gene matches: 16. This CDR3 is built from 15 residues. CDR3 coding DNA: TGTGCCAGCAATCCGGGACAGGGGATTTCAGAGACCCAGTTCTTC. This gives the protein CASNPGQGISETQFF.

The chain uses TRBV7-8 and TRBJ2-7; no clear D gene. Trimming shortened V by 5 bases and J by 0 bases, and 11 bases separated the two germline ends. The CDR3 has 14 residues. From germline, CDR1 is SGHVS and CDR2 FQNEAQ. Here the CDR3 reads CASSADANSYEQYF. The CDR3 DNA reads as TGTGCCAGCAGCGCGGACGCGAACTCCTACGAGCAGTACTTC.

A note on this clonotype: This may arise from a read error, as a much more abundant clone is one base away. This sequence joins TRBV7-9 and TRBJ2-3; no clear D. Germline-derived CDR1 and CDR2 are SEHNR and FQNEAQ (reference sequence). V lost 5 bases and J lost 2, with 5 bases in between. CDR3 length: 12 residues. The CDR3 is CASSTITDTQYF. In nucleotides, the CDR3 is TGTGCCAGCAGCACCATCACAGATACGCAGTATTTT.

The chain has TRBV6-2 or TRBV6-3 and TRBJ2-1; possibly TRBD1 or TRBD2 for D (5 bases each). The V end was cut by 4 bases, the J end by 0 bases, with 19 bases between. The CDR3 length is 18 residues. Germline V CDR1 and CDR2: MNHEY, SVGEGT. The CDR3 DNA reads TGTGCCAGCAGTTCCACTGACGTGGGACGGAGCTCCTACAATGAGCAGTTCTTC. The encoded protein is CASSSTDVGRSSYNEQFF.

CDR3 sequence (DNA): TGTGCCATCAGCTCGACAGGGGGAAGCTACGAGCAGTACTTC. It is translated as CAISSTGGSYEQYF. V is TRBV10-3 and J is TRBJ2-7; 9 nucleotides align to TRBD1. Germline V gene data show CDR1 as ENHRY and CDR2 as SYGVKD. CDR3 length: 14 residues. The V and J ends lost 6 bases and 3 bases, in that order; junction bases with no gene match: 6.

This chain links TRBV30 with TRBJ2-3; D may be TRBD2 (6 bases). This CDR3 contains 16 residues. The germline CDR1 and CDR2 sequences are GTSNPN and SVGIG (reference sequence). Trimming shortened V by 5 bases and J by 4 bases, and 22 bases separated the two germline ends. This CDR3 is CAWALLGTGAADTQYF. For the CDR3, the DNA is TGTGCCTGGGCCCTCCTGGGAACGGGAGCGGCAGATACGCAGTATTTT.

The chain joins TRBV27 to TRBJ1-6, with D unclear. With 5 bases removed from V and 2 bases from J, the gap between germline ends came to 4 bases. The V gene's germline CDR1 is MNHEY and CDR2 SMNVEV (reference sequence). There are 13 residues in the CDR3. CDR3 sequence (DNA): TGTGCCAGCAGTCCCCCCTATAATTCACCCCTCCACTTT. Amino acids: CASSPPYNSPLHF.

This chain links TRBV20-1 with TRBJ2-7, with 7 bases matching TRBD2. V gave up 2 bases and J gave up 7 bases; unmatched junction bases: 8. CDR3 size: 13 residues. Germline CDR1 DFQATT, CDR2 SNEGSKA (reference sequence). Written as DNA, the CDR3 is TGCAGTGCTAGACTACCGGGAGGCGATGAGCAGTACTTC. The encoded protein is CSARLPGGDEQYF.

This clonotype was seen a handful of times. This chain connects TRBV3-1 to TRBJ2-7; TRBD2 agrees at 12 bases. With V trimmed by 9 bases and J by 3 bases, 6 bases remained unmatched. The length of the CDR3 is 14 residues. Per the germline V gene, CDR1 is LGHDT and CDR2 is YNNKEL (reference sequence). CDR3 nucleotides: TGTGCCAGTGAAACTAGCGGGGGGTTCTACGAGCAGTACTTC. Protein: CASETSGGFYEQYF.

The chain employs TRBV20-1 and TRBJ2-5, with D perhaps being TRBD1 or TRBD2 (5 bases each). Trimming took off 5 bases at V and 11 bases at J, with 24 bases between the two ends. This CDR3 is built from 14 residues. The germline V gene has CDR1 DFQATT and CDR2 SNEGSKA (reference sequence). CDR3 residues: CSASERDLIPGQYF. The CDR3 DNA is TGCAGTGCTTCGGAACGGGACCTCATTCCGGGGCAGTACTTC.